This T cell receptor (beta chain) is from a study of shared clonotypes between healthy human individuals. TCRdb's table, derived via immunoSEQ multiplex PCR, lists solely in-frame clones and lacks some. This sample has approximately 2,000,000 clones, with 92% found just once. Trimming removed 5 bases from V and 2 bases from J, with 10 bases in between. The CDR3 is 14 residues long. Germline CDR1 and CDR2: SEHNR and FQNEAQ (reference sequence). A CD45RA-negative memory subset and a CD45RA+ naive subset were separated from the CD4+ cells. This receptor was obtained from a young man in good health. Some clones in this sample may be carry-over from other donors' samples. This chain links TRBV7-9 with TRBJ1-5; the D is unclear. Source material: naive CD4+ T cells from PBMCs. The subset was: CD45RA+ positively selected. The CDR3: CASSPWTGNQPQHF. Here the CDR3 DNA reads TGTGCCAGCAGCCCCTGGACGGGCAATCAGCCCCAGCATTTT.